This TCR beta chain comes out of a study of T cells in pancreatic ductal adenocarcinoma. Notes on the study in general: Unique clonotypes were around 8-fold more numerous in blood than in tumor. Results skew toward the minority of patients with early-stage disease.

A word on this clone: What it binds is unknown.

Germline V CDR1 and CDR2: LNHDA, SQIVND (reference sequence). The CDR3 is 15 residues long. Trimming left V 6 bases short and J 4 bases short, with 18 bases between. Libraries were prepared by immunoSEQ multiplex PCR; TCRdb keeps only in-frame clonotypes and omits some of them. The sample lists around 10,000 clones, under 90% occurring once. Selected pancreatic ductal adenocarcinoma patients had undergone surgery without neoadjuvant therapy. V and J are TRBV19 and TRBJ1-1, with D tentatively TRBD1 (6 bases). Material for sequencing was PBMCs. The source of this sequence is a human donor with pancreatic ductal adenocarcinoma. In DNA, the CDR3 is TGTGCCAGTAGATCTGGAGCGGGAGGGGGCACTGAAGCTTTCTTT. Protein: CASRSGAGGGTEAFF.